One T cell receptor beta chain is described in this entry. What this receptor recognizes is not known. No much larger clone is present one base from it, and per-base qualities are unavailable. The trial excluded patients who had a history of autoimmune disease or were on systemic immunosuppression. Peripheral blood for TCR sequencing was collected from all dose cohorts at baseline, on cycle 4 day 1, and on cycle 7 day 1. The samples were drawn from a first-in-human, open-label, multicenter phase I dose-escalation trial of ivuxolimab. Adults with locally advanced or metastatic melanoma, renal cell, hepatocellular, or head and neck squamous cell carcinoma were enrolled in the trial. Before TCR sequencing, CD4+ and CD8+ T cells were separately sorted from peripheral blood. For sequencing of the TCRbeta CDR3 region, genomic DNA was extracted from the sorted cells. The immunoSEQ Assay was used for sequencing of TCRbeta CDR3 regions. In TCRdb, the immuneACCESS table is reduced to in-frame sequences with V and J assigned. These tables do not hold every clone; where another copy was compared, an unresolved V gene accounts for under half, and the others remain unexplained. This sample gives over 70,000 clones in total; 70% to 90% of them show up just once. Approximately 2% of the sample belongs to the ten largest clones.

The data were taken from a study of OX40 agonist ivuxolimab in advanced cancers. For the study in its entirety: Ivuxolimab was a fully human IgG2 agonistic monoclonal antibody targeting the costimulatory receptor OX40 (CD134). Intravenous ivuxolimab was administered to patients every 2 weeks at six dose levels: 0.01, 0.1, 0.3, 1.5, 3 and 10 mg/kg. Of the 50 to 55 patients in dose escalation, 19 had hepatocellular carcinoma, about 15 had melanoma, 9 had renal cell carcinoma and 9 had head and neck cancer. The dose-escalation cohort was roughly 80% male with a mean age of approximately 60 years, ranging from about 20 to 80. Prior anti-PD-1, anti-PD-L1 or anti-CTLA-4 therapy was permitted, and approximately 41% of dose-escalation patients had received checkpoint inhibitors. Partial responses occurred in three dose-escalation patients: two with cutaneous melanoma and one with hepatocellular carcinoma. Peripheral TCRbeta sequencing was intended to test whether TCR sequence diversity was altered and clonal T-cell expansion was caused by ivuxolimab. The paper reports the monotherapy dose-escalation portion (N of about 47 patients) of the phase I ivuxolimab trial.

The germline V gene encodes CDR1 ENHRY and CDR2 SYGVKD. From its cysteine to its phenylalanine, the CDR3 spans 14 amino acids. Just the 42-base CDR3 DNA is kept, in frame starting at base 1. Cut back by 0 bases and 4 bases, the V and J ends lie 9 bases apart. Points the paper makes about the study in general: At doses from 0.1 to 3.0 mg/kg, clonal expansion was seen in both CD4+ and CD8+ blood T cells between baseline and week 6. Low levels of normalized T-cell clonal expansion were also seen in some patients who did not respond. On average, CD8+ T cells showed more expanded clones than CD4+ T cells after ivuxolimab. Which antigens the clonally expanded peripheral T cells were specific for was not determined. Partial responders in the 0.1-3.0 mg/kg groups had among the lowest normalized peripheral clonal expansion, especially among CD8+ T cells.

This receptor was taken from an adult with an advanced solid tumor such as melanoma, head and neck, liver or kidney cancer. The V gene is TRBV10-3 and the J gene is TRBJ2-5; D gene: possibly TRBD1, on 5 matching bases. This specimen was CD4+ or CD8+ T cells sorted from blood, taken in a trial of the OX40 agonist ivuxolimab. Here the CDR3 is given as CAISESGASETQYF. The DNA is as follows: TGTGCCATCAGTGAGTCTGGGGCATCAGAGACCCAGTACTTC.